This T cell receptor beta chain was documented in a study of cytomegalovirus exposure and HLA in healthy donors. General study findings and limits: Reports indicate that TCR beta sequences accurately predicted the HLA-A and HLA-B alleles of most subjects. TCR beta sequences numbering 16,951 were associated with HLA alleles at 0.05 false discovery rate in a later analysis. Donor immune exposure was known only as CMV serostatus. Most TCR sequences showed up rarely, but some public TCRs showed up in many donors.

This clone was observed once. What it recognizes is unknown. PCR used 60 Vbeta primers and 13 Jbeta primers. Produced via immunoSEQ multiplex PCR; TCRdb's table is partial and in-frame only. This table holds about 150,000 clones, more than 65% found once. Sequenced material: PBMCs. This clonotype was obtained from a man aged 45 to 65 in good health and CMV-seropositive.

CDR3 in amino acids: CASSPDRGWGGNYGYTF. The CDR3 bases are TGTGCCAGCAGCCCCGACAGGGGGTGGGGGGGCAATTATGGCTACACCTTC. The chain combines TRBV7-8 with TRBJ1-2, with 9 bases identical to TRBD1. Germline loops: CDR1 SGHVS, CDR2 FQNEAQ. V was pared by 5 bases and J by 5 bases, with 15 bases of the junction left unmatched. CDR3 length equals 17 residues.